This T cell receptor (beta chain) appears in the sequencing data of a study of CD8+CD57+ T cells in acquired aplastic anemia. Study background: Sorted CD4+ and CD8+ cells yielded DNA averaging around 3.2 ug. CD4+ cells from healthy donors averaged approximately 9.8 million reads.

Profiling of TCR beta VDJ combinations and CDR3 sequences used genomic DNA as template. TCRdb processed the reads anew with MiXCR; each CDR3 protein has one entry. This sample carries some 190,000 distinct CDR3 sequences, around 45% of them seen once, and the ten largest clones take under 3.5%. Study-level points and caveats: Approximately 30 was the count of CD8+ CDR3 sequences that patients shared with controls. Between the patient and control groups, CD8+ Simpson's diversity did not differ significantly.

This clonotype was seen ten or more times. The antigen remains undetermined. The TCR comes from a human donor in good health. The sequencing sample was made of sorted CD4+, CD8+, or CD8+CD57+ T cells (not recorded which) from PBMCs.

CDR3 amino acids: CASSGARYEQYF. As DNA, the CDR3 is TGTGCCAGCTCGGGGGCCCGCTACGAGCAGTACTTC. The chain couples TRBV2 to TRBJ2-7, with D perhaps assigned TRBD1 or TRBD2 (6 bases each). The V gene's germline CDR1 is SNHLY and CDR2 FYNNEI. CDR3 size: 12 residues. Trimming shortened V by 8 bases and J by 3 bases, and 11 bases separated the two germline ends.